These T cell receptor beta chains were read from a single sample in a study of human T cells and chemical hapten exposure. A single record per CDR3 protein comes from TCRdb applying MiXCR to the RACE reads. The table includes 180,000 or so distinct CDR3 sequences, around a quarter detected once. Sequences were derived from whole blood, sampled in connection with sensitization to the hapten diphenylcyclopropenone (DPC). The receptors stem from a woman in her 40s with alopecia areata. Some clones in this sample may be carry-over from other donors' samples. Both conserved end residues are part of each CDR3. A D gene is named only where the DNA matches it firmly. Rows may omit the clone size; those that give it use once, few, many or a size class.

TRBD2 TRBJ2-1 TRBV7-2 15 NA CASRRTSGSHNEQFF TGTGCCAGCAGAAGGACTAGCGGGAGCCACAATGAGCAGTTCTTC
NA TRBJ2-7 TRBV7-2 14 NA CASSPLTSTYEQYF TGTGCCAGCAGCCCCCTGACCTCAACCTACGAGCAGTACTTC
NA TRBJ2-7 TRBV29-1 13 few CSVERQGGNEQYF TGCAGCGTCGAAAGACAGGGAGGGAACGAGCAGTACTTC
TRBD2 TRBJ2-3 TRBV7-2 17 many CASSLMGSGAGPDTQYF TGTGCCAGCAGCTTAATGGGGTCGGGAGCGGGACCAGATACGCAGTATTTT
TRBD1 TRBJ2-1 TRBV12-3/TRBV12-4 16 NA CASRPGRTGLTNEQFF TGTGCCAGCAGACCCGGCCGGACAGGCCTAACCAATGAGCAGTTCTTC
TRBD2 TRBJ2-5 TRBV9 16 few CASSLRGGRSGETQYF TGTGCCAGCAGCTTGCGGGGGGGCAGGTCAGGCGAGACCCAGTACTTC
TRBD2 TRBJ2-1 TRBV7-9 13 few CASSGTIYNEQFF TGTGCCAGCTCGGGGACTATCTACAATGAGCAGTTCTTC
NA TRBJ2-5 TRBV27 15 few CASSPQRLSRETQYF TGTGCCAGCAGTCCCCAACGGTTAAGCCGAGAGACCCAGTACTTC
NA TRBJ2-7 TRBV6-5 15 NA CASRRSGTYSYEQYF TGTGCCAGCAGGCGATCCGGGACCTACTCCTACGAGCAGTACTTC
NA TRBJ2-3 TRBV20-1 13 once CSAPIQTTDTQYF TGCAGTGCCCCCATTCAAACGACAGATACGCAGTATTTT
NA TRBJ1-1 TRBV6-2/TRBV6-3 14 NA CASSLSTGGTEAFF TGTGCCAGCAGTCTATCTACGGGGGGCACTGAAGCTTTCTTT
NA TRBJ2-1 TRBV28 13 NA CALGTPPTYEQFF TGTGCCCTTGGGACTCCTCCTACGTATGAGCAGTTCTTC
TRBD2 TRBJ2-1 TRBV27 16 NA CASSLSGREGRDEQFF TGTGCCAGCAGTTTGTCCGGGCGGGAGGGTCGCGATGAGCAGTTCTTC
TRBD1 TRBJ1-1 TRBV6-2/TRBV6-3 13 NA CASSNQGVTEAFF TGTGCCAGCAGTAACCAGGGGGTCACTGAAGCTTTCTTT
TRBD1 TRBJ2-1 TRBV7-2 16 NA CASSLVGTGRSNEQFF TGTGCCAGCAGCTTAGTCGGGACAGGAAGATCCAATGAGCAGTTCTTC
NA TRBJ2-7 TRBV29-1 13 once CSVGLDNSYEQYF TGCAGCGTTGGTCTGGACAACTCCTACGAGCAGTACTTC
TRBD1 TRBJ2-7 TRBV6-5 14 many CASSYWDRPYEQYF TGTGCCAGCAGTTACTGGGACAGGCCCTACGAGCAGTACTTC
NA TRBJ2-6 TRBV10-3 18 many CAISDSMGGRSGANVLTF TGTGCCATCAGTGACTCCATGGGCGGCAGGTCTGGGGCCAACGTCCTGACTTTC
NA TRBJ1-1 TRBV15 15 NA CATSREARPNTEAFF TGTGCCACCAGCAGAGAGGCCAGACCGAACACTGAAGCTTTCTTT
TRBD1 TRBJ1-6 TRBV9 17 NA CASSPEGTGGYNSPLHF TGTGCCAGCAGCCCCGAAGGTACAGGGGGTTATAATTCACCCCTCCACTTT
NA TRBJ1-1 TRBV5-6 12 many CASSLLNTEAFF TGTGCCAGCAGCTTGCTGAACACTGAAGCTTTCTTT
NA TRBJ2-1 TRBV5-1 12 few CASSRIGNEQFF TGCGCCAGCAGCCGGATTGGCAATGAGCAGTTCTTC
TRBD2 TRBJ2-2 TRBV4-3 17 few CASSQDSGRYNTGELFF TGCGCCAGCAGCCAAGATAGCGGGAGGTATAACACCGGGGAGCTGTTTTTT
NA TRBJ2-1 TRBV12-3/TRBV12-4 14 few CASSFSRTYNEQFF TGTGCCAGCAGTTTTTCTCGCACCTACAATGAGCAGTTCTTC
TRBD2 TRBJ2-7 TRBV4-1 15 once CASSYSSGPAYEQYF TGCGCCAGCAGCTACAGTAGCGGGCCGGCCTACGAGCAGTACTTC
NA TRBJ1-5 TRBV10-3 13 few CAISEEVNQPQHF TGTGCCATCAGTGAAGAGGTGAATCAGCCCCAGCATTTT
TRBD1 TRBJ2-7 TRBV29-1 13 few CSAGDSSSYEQYF TGCAGCGCCGGGGACAGTAGCTCCTACGAGCAGTACTTC
TRBD2 TRBJ2-7 TRBV7-8 16 NA CASSLTGGAFSYEQYF TGTGCCAGCAGCTTAACGGGAGGGGCTTTCTCCTACGAGCAGTACTTC
TRBD1 TRBJ1-2 TRBV6-1 13 few CASRPGQGIGYTF TGTGCCAGCAGGCCGGGACAGGGTATCGGCTACACCTTC
NA TRBJ2-1 TRBV27 15 NA CASSLDASSYNEQFF TGTGCCAGCAGTTTAGATGCGAGCTCCTACAATGAGCAGTTCTTC
NA TRBJ2-1 TRBV3-1 12 NA CASSQTAVEQFF TGTGCCAGCAGCCAGACGGCAGTTGAGCAGTTCTTC